This TCR beta chain is drawn from a study of cytomegalovirus exposure and HLA in healthy donors. The PCR made use of 60 Vbeta and 13 Jbeta primers. The data were produced by immunoSEQ multiplex PCR, yet TCRdb's version contains in-frame clones alone and is incomplete. The sample holds about 120,000 clones, approximately 10% seen once. This CDR3 has 15 amino acids. With 3 bases clipped from V and 3 bases from J, the junction kept 5 bases outside the gene matches. Germline loops: CDR1 MDHEN, CDR2 SYDVKM. This clone was counted a few times. The V and J genes are TRBV28 and TRBJ1-5, with 7 bases aligning to TRBD1. Sequenced sample: PBMCs. The sequence came from a woman under 30 in good health and CMV-seropositive. CDR3 in amino acids: CASSFEGQPNQPQHF. The CDR3, as DNA: TGTGCCAGCAGTTTCGAGGGACAGCCCAATCAGCCCCAGCATTTT.